These T cell receptor beta chains were read from a single sample in a study of spatial heterogeneity in lung cancer. A single record per CDR3 protein comes from TCRdb applying MiXCR to the 5' RACE reads. The sample holds roughly 39,000 distinct CDR3 sequences, around 7.2% seen once. This sample comprised PBMCs, obtained at surgery. The receptors stem from a male donor with early-stage non-small cell lung cancer. Each CDR3 is given with its conserved first and last residue. The D gene is left open where the match is weak. Clone sizes are given selectively: once, few, many, or a class where the clone is expanded.

v_gene	j_gene	abundance	d_gene	CDR3aa	CDR3nt
TRBV27	TRBJ2-7	many	NA	CASSLSAQGIEQYF	TGTGCCAGCAGTTTATCGGCGCAGGGTATCGAGCAGTACTTC
TRBV7-3	TRBJ2-1	many	TRBD1	CASSQQGALYNEQFF	TGTGCCAGCAGCCAACAGGGGGCTCTCTACAATGAGCAGTTCTTC
TRBV9	TRBJ2-3	many	NA	CASSVRGGTDTQYF	TGTGCCAGCAGCGTAAGGGGAGGCACAGATACGCAGTATTTT
TRBV4-3	TRBJ2-7	few	TRBD1	CASSQRTGETYEQYF	TGCGCCAGCAGCCAAAGGACAGGGGAGACCTACGAGCAGTACTTC
TRBV4-1	TRBJ1-2	many	NA	CASSLYLVTEKYGYTF	TGCGCCAGCAGTCTTTATCTTGTGACAGAAAAATATGGCTACACCTTC
TRBV6-2/TRBV6-3	TRBJ2-1	many	TRBD2	CASSSTSGKEFF	TGTGCCAGCAGCTCTACTAGCGGGAAGGAGTTCTTC
TRBV7-9	TRBJ2-1	NA	NA	CASSPRGTDYNEQFF	TGTGCCAGCAGCCCCCGAGGGACGGATTACAATGAGCAGTTCTTC
TRBV5-5	TRBJ1-2	few	NA	CASSLDGQGGLYGYTF	TGTGCCAGCAGCTTGGATGGGCAGGGAGGGCTCTATGGCTACACCTTC
TRBV11-3	TRBJ2-5	few	TRBD2	CASSSAGVAGGGETQYF	TGTGCCAGCAGCTCCGCTGGGGTAGCGGGAGGTGGGGAGACCCAGTACTTC
TRBV6-5	TRBJ2-5	many	NA	CASSYSGSKETQYF	TGTGCCAGCAGTTACTCCGGAAGTAAAGAGACCCAGTACTTC
TRBV6-2/TRBV6-3	TRBJ1-4	NA	NA	CASSWTATLDKFF	TGTGCCAGCAGTTGGACAGCTACTTTGGACAAGTTTTTT
TRBV5-1	TRBJ2-3	NA	TRBD2	CATKGTSGATDTQYF	TGCGCCACCAAAGGGACTAGCGGGGCCACAGATACGCAGTATTTT
TRBV20-1	TRBJ1-4	few	TRBD1	CSVGDSVKEKLFF	TGCAGTGTCGGGGACAGCGTGAAGGAAAAACTGTTTTTT
TRBV20-1	TRBJ2-3	once	NA	CSSPSGPTDTQYF	TGCAGTTCCCCTTCCGGACCCACAGATACGCAGTATTTT
TRBV6-1	TRBJ1-1	many	NA	CASSEHMNTEAFF	TGTGCCAGCAGTGAACACATGAACACTGAAGCTTTCTTT
TRBV11-2	TRBJ2-3	few	NA	CASSSPIVGAGTDTQYF	TGTGCCAGCAGCTCGCCTATCGTAGGGGCGGGCACAGATACGCAGTATTTT
TRBV6-5	TRBJ1-1	many	NA	CASTRGSLNTEAFF	TGTGCCAGCACCCGAGGCAGCCTGAACACTGAAGCTTTCTTT
TRBV7-9	TRBJ1-1	many	TRBD1	CASSLAGGGEAFF	TGTGCCAGCAGCTTAGCAGGGGGCGGTGAAGCTTTCTTT
TRBV2	TRBJ2-7	NA	NA	CASSARGYEQYF	TGTGCCAGCAGTGCCAGGGGCTACGAGCAGTACTTC
TRBV27	TRBJ2-5	NA	NA	CASSFVGGQETQYF	TGTGCCAGCAGTTTCGTCGGGGGACAAGAGACCCAGTACTTC
TRBV29-1	TRBJ2-1	many	TRBD1	CSVEMRRGQGVYNEQFF	TGCAGCGTCGAGATGAGGAGGGGACAGGGGGTCTACAATGAGCAGTTCTTC
TRBV12-3/TRBV12-4	TRBJ2-1	NA	NA	CASTLQDNEQFF	TGTGCCAGCACCCTTCAGGACAATGAGCAGTTCTTC
TRBV6-5	TRBJ2-5	NA	NA	CASSFSTARETQYF	TGTGCCAGCAGTTTTTCCACGGCTAGGGAGACCCAGTACTTC
TRBV11-2	TRBJ1-6	many	TRBD1	CASSAGTGNNSPLHF	TGTGCCAGCAGCGCCGGGACAGGGAATAATTCACCCCTCCACTTT
TRBV5-1	TRBJ1-2	many	TRBD1	CASSLAAQGRANYGYTF	TGCGCCAGCAGCTTGGCGGCACAGGGGAGGGCTAACTATGGCTACACCTTC
TRBV30	TRBJ2-4	many	NA	CAWSLQQGLYF	TGTGCCTGGAGTCTTCAGCAAGGGTTGTACTTC
TRBV29-1	TRBJ2-1	many	NA	CSVDTGSSYNEQFF	TGCAGCGTTGATACGGGAAGCTCCTACAATGAGCAGTTCTTC
TRBV5-6	TRBJ2-5	few	TRBD2	CASSPSGSETQYF	TGTGCCAGCAGCCCAAGCGGGAGCGAGACCCAGTACTTC
TRBV18	TRBJ1-5	NA	TRBD1	CASSPRQGAGQPQHF	TGTGCCAGCTCACCGCGACAGGGGGCTGGTCAGCCCCAGCATTTT
TRBV25-1	TRBJ2-2	many	NA	CASSDRRQRTNTGELFF	TGTGCCAGCAGTGACAGAAGACAGCGTACGAACACCGGGGAGCTGTTTTTT
TRBV7-9	TRBJ2-1	many	TRBD2	CASSSSGEVDEQFF	TGTGCCAGCAGTTCTAGCGGGGAGGTCGATGAGCAGTTCTTC
TRBV12-3/TRBV12-4	TRBJ1-1	many	NA	CASRRTDGPNTEAFF	TGTGCCAGCAGAAGGACGGACGGACCGAACACTGAAGCTTTCTTT
TRBV7-2	TRBJ2-5	few	TRBD1	CASSLALGGAETQYF	TGTGCCAGCAGCTTAGCTTTAGGGGGCGCAGAGACCCAGTACTTC
TRBV11-2	TRBJ2-2	few	NA	CASSSPVGAVTGELFF	TGTGCCAGCAGCTCCCCGGTAGGGGCCGTCACCGGGGAGCTGTTTTTT
TRBV6-5	TRBJ1-4	many	NA	CASSSSGTGKLFF	TGTGCCAGCAGTTCCTCCGGGACCGGAAAACTGTTTTTT
TRBV5-4	TRBJ2-3	NA	TRBD2	CASSLAAGGSADTQYF	TGTGCCAGCAGCTTGGCCGCGGGAGGAAGTGCAGATACGCAGTATTTT
TRBV24-1	TRBJ2-3	many	TRBD2	CATESGSSDTQYF	TGTGCCACCGAGAGCGGGAGTTCTGATACGCAGTATTTT
TRBV29-1	TRBJ2-2	many	NA	CSVGGTGELFF	TGCAGCGTTGGTGGCACCGGGGAGCTGTTTTTT
TRBV9	TRBJ1-3	NA	NA	CASGRGGPNSGNTIYF	TGTGCCAGCGGGAGGGGAGGCCCAAACTCTGGAAACACCATATATTTT
TRBV13	TRBJ1-6	few	NA	CASSLGGSPLHF	TGTGCCAGCAGCTTGGGAGGCTCACCCCTCCACTTT
TRBV20-1	TRBJ2-3	NA	NA	CSAREGTSPHTQYF	TGCAGTGCTAGAGAAGGGACCTCCCCCCATACGCAGTATTTT
TRBV29-1	TRBJ1-1	NA	TRBD1	CSVGRTGLLAFF	TGCAGCGTGGGAAGGACAGGGCTTTTGGCTTTCTTT
TRBV5-1	TRBJ2-1	many	TRBD2	CASSPIAGVYEQFF	TGCGCCAGCAGTCCAATAGCGGGAGTGTATGAGCAGTTCTTC
TRBV7-6	TRBJ2-4	few	TRBD2	CATPFAGDVKNIQYF	TGTGCCACCCCTTTTGCGGGAGATGTCAAAAACATTCAGTACTTC
TRBV6-2/TRBV6-3	TRBJ1-5	few	NA	CASNRQYSNQPQHF	TGTGCCAGCAATCGACAGTATAGCAATCAGCCCCAGCATTTT
TRBV20-1	TRBJ2-1	many	TRBD2	CSARTLAGSLEDEQFF	TGCAGTGCTAGAACCCTAGCGGGGTCCCTCGAGGATGAGCAGTTCTTC
TRBV4-3	TRBJ1-2	few	TRBD1	CASSQQGEKSYTF	TGCGCCAGCAGCCAGCAGGGGGAAAAGAGCTACACCTTC
TRBV6-2/TRBV6-3	TRBJ2-2	NA	NA	CASTRGGELFF	TGTGCCAGCACCAGAGGCGGGGAGCTGTTTTTT
TRBV7-9	TRBJ1-4	few	NA	CASSLQTGREKLFF	TGTGCCAGCAGCTTGCAAACAGGACGCGAAAAACTGTTTTTT
TRBV7-2	TRBJ1-6	many	TRBD1	CASSLGTGGSGPPLHF	TGTGCCAGCAGCTTAGGGACAGGGGGTTCTGGTCCACCCCTCCACTTT
TRBV6-6	TRBJ1-1	many	NA	CASSTRGDATEAFF	TGTGCCAGCAGCACGAGGGGGGATGCCACTGAAGCTTTCTTT
TRBV11-3	TRBJ1-2	many	NA	CASSPPGHPYGYTF	TGTGCCAGCAGCCCACCGGGACACCCCTATGGCTACACCTTC
TRBV6-6	TRBJ2-1	few	NA	CASITGQRTHNEQFF	TGTGCCAGCATAACCGGACAGCGGACGCACAATGAGCAGTTCTTC
TRBV7-9	TRBJ2-3	many	NA	CASSRTTGITDTQYF	TGTGCCAGCAGCCGCACGACAGGCATCACAGATACGCAGTATTTT
TRBV27	TRBJ1-2	many	TRBD1	CASSTTEDRALESYTF	TGTGCCAGCAGCACCACAGAAGACAGGGCTCTCGAAAGCTACACCTTC
TRBV10-3	TRBJ2-5	many	TRBD1	CASAGQGAKETQYF	TGTGCCTCGGCGGGACAGGGGGCGAAGGAGACCCAGTACTTC